This T cell receptor (beta chain) was recovered during a study of blood T cells in healthy people across ages. As for the study in general: Every two T cells gave about one barcoded beta molecule via template switching.

The CDR3 length is 14 residues. CDR1 and CDR2 from the germline V gene are MNHEY and SVGEGT. V was cut by 6 bases and J by 3 bases, with 12 bases left in between. About this clonotype itself: Its antigen is not identified.

Study-level points and caveats: A roughly linear age-dependent decrease characterized TCR beta diversity per million T cells.

It was with a sample-barcoded 5' primer and a J-beta primer mix that a second PCR of roughly 6 to 12 cycles was run. Each cDNA molecule carried a tag from a template-switch adaptor that contained 12 random nucleotides. The yield of each sample was at least 2.5 million CDR3-containing paired-end reads. TCRdb re-called the 5' RACE reads through MiXCR, storing one row per CDR3 protein. The table shows roughly 500,000 distinct CDR3 sequences, with 25% to 30% occurring only once. The chain links TRBV6-2 or TRBV6-3 to TRBJ2-1, with a weak D call TRBD1 (5 bases). What was sequenced was blood. The TCR was taken from a woman in her 70s in good health. This CDR3 reads CASRETGDYNEQFF. The CDR3 nucleotides are TGTGCCAGCAGGGAAACAGGAGACTACAATGAGCAGTTCTTC.